The clone carrying this TCR beta chain was detected a few times. Its matching antigen is unknown. Sample time point: week 5, during vaccination. With topical imiquimod, each dose of the vaccine consisted of 300 ug of mutant IDH1 20-mer peptide. The V gene lost 5 bases and the J gene lost 9 bases, with 11 bases spanning the gap. Germline V gene data show CDR1 as MDHEN and CDR2 as SYDVKM. This CDR3 is 12 amino acids long. The data are from a study of a mutant IDH1 vaccine in newly diagnosed glioma. Across the whole study: Vaccination was launched 4-6 weeks after radiotherapy alone, or with temozolomide cycles. The treated group averaged about 44 years old and was 62.5% male, roughly 38% female.

Findings of the study overall: Immune responses induced by vaccination arose in approximately 93% of the patients. Pseudoprogression appears to have had no connection to changes in top peripheral T cell clonotypes.

Profiling relied on immunoSEQ multiplex PCR, and the TCRdb table lists in-frame clones only, not all of them. The sample includes about 53,000 clones, around 84% of them seen just once. The chain employs TRBV28 and TRBJ1-5, with no clear D. Material: PBMCs, obtained from a glioma patient whose treatment included an IDH1 peptide vaccine. The source is a woman in her forties or fifties with glioma. The CDR3 DNA reads as TGTGCCAGCAGTAGTCCTAGGATGCCCCAGCATTTT. The encoded protein is CASSSPRMPQHF.